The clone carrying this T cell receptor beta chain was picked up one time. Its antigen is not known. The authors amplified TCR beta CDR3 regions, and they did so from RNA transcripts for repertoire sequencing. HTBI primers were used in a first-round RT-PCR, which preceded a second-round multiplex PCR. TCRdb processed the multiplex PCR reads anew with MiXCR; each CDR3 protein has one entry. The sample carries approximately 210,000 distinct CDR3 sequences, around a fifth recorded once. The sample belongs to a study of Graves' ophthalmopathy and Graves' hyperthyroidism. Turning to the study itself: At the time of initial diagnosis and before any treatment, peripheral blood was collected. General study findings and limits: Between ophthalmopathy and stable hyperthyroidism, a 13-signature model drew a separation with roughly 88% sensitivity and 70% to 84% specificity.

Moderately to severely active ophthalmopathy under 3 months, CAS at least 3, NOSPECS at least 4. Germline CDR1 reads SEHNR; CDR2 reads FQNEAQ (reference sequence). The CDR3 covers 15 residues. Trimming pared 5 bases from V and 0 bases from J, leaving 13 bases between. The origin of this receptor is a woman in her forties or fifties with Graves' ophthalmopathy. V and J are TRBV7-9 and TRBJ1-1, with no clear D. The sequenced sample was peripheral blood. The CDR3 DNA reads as TGTGCCAGCAGCCCCTGGGTTAGCATGAACACTGAAGCTTTCTTT. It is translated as CASSPWVSMNTEAFF.